The 21 T cell receptor beta chains below come from one sample, sequenced in a study of OX40 agonist ivuxolimab in advanced cancers. The repertoire was sequenced with immunoSEQ multiplex PCR; TCRdb's copy has only in-frame clones and lacks some. The table lists about 110,000 clones, 80% to 95% of them singletons, with approximately 0.63% in the top ten. Sequences were derived from CD4+ or CD8+ T cells sorted from blood, sampled in a trial of the OX40 agonist ivuxolimab. The receptors were sampled from an adult with an advanced solid tumor such as melanoma, head and neck, liver or kidney cancer.

This sequence joins TRBV5-6 and TRBJ1-4, with 8 bases lining up with TRBD1. This CDR3 comprises 13 residues. V was pared by 5 bases and J by 8 bases, with 5 bases of the junction left unmatched. Looked up from germline, CDR1 is SGHDT and CDR2 is YYEEEE. CDR3 nucleotides: TGTGCCAGCAGAGGGACAGGAAGCGAAAAACTGTTTTTT. It specifies CASRGTGSEKLFF.

This clone was detected only once. V usage is TRBV5-1 and J usage is TRBJ1-1, with D unclear. The CDR3 spans 13 residues. The ends were cut back, 1 base at V and 4 bases at J, with 8 bases in the middle. Germline values: CDR1 SGHRS, CDR2 YFSETQ. The CDR3: CASSLTRATEAFF. The DNA of the CDR3 is TGCGCCAGCAGCTTGACGCGCGCCACTGAAGCTTTCTTT. Based on the CDR3 plus reference TRBV5-1 and TRBJ1-1, the full variable domain is KAGVTQTPRYLIKTRGQQVTLSCSPISGHRSVSWYQQTPGQGLQFLFEYFSETQRNKGNFPGRFSGRQFSNSRSEMNVSTLELGDSALYLCASSLTRATEAFFGQGTRLTVV.

V usage is TRBV15 and J usage is TRBJ2-5, with 11 bases lining up with TRBD1. Per germline, CDR1 LNHNV and CDR2 YYDKDF (reference sequence). V lost 3 bases, J lost 4 bases, and 1 base stayed unmatched. The CDR3 length is 14 residues. The CDR3 nucleotides are TGTGCCACCAGCAGGGACAGGGGGCGAGAGACCCAGTACTTC. Protein sequence: CATSRDRGRETQYF.

The chain employs TRBV13 and TRBJ1-3, with D unclear. V lost 1 base to trimming and J lost 0 bases, with 10 bases between them. The germline CDR1 and CDR2 sequences are PRHDT and FYEKMQ (reference sequence). CDR3 size: 16 residues. The CDR3 region has the DNA TGTGCCAGCAGCTTAGTCGGCTTGTACTCTGGAAACACCATATATTTT. Protein product: CASSLVGLYSGNTIYF. The entire variable domain, with the rest obtained from reference TRBV13 and TRBJ1-3, is as follows: AAGVIQSPRHLIKEKRETATLKCYPIPRHDTVYWYQQGPGQDPQFLISFYEKMQSDKGSIPDRFSAQQFSDYHSELNMSSLELGDSALYFCASSLVGLYSGNTIYFGEGSWLTVV.

The chain is built from TRBV5-1 and TRBJ1-5, with no clear D. The germline CDR1 and CDR2 sequences are SGHRS and YFSETQ. The CDR3 spans 13 residues. With 0 bases removed from V and 4 bases from J, the gap between germline ends came to 5 bases. The CDR3 here is CASSLASNQPQHF. The CDR3 DNA reads as TGCGCCAGCAGCTTGGCAAGTAATCAGCCCCAGCATTTT.

The V and J genes are TRBV27 and TRBJ1-2; the match to TRBD1 covers 8 bases. Germline CDR1 is MNHEY and CDR2 is SMNVEV (reference sequence). V shed 3 bases, J shed 4 bases, and the junction held 4 bases outside the gene matches. The CDR3 spans 14 residues. DNA for the CDR3: TGTGCCAGCAGTTTCGGACAGGGCATCTATGGCTACACCTTC. Its protein is CASSFGQGIYGYTF.

The chain has TRBV5-4 and TRBJ2-7; 9 bases agree with TRBD1. Germline V gives CDR1 SGHNT, CDR2 YYREEE (reference sequence). The trim removed 5 bases at V and 6 bases at J, leaving 9 bases unmatched. This CDR3 is built from 14 residues. For the CDR3, the DNA is TGTGCCAGCAGTTCCCCCGGGACAGGGATCGAGCAGTACTTC. This codes for CASSSPGTGIEQYF.

The chain employs TRBV4-2 and TRBJ1-2; possibly TRBD1 for D (6 bases). Per the germline V gene, CDR1 is LGHNA and CDR2 is YNFKEQ. The CDR3 has 15 amino acids. V was shortened by 2 bases and J by 2 bases, with 12 bases between the two germline ends. The CDR3 DNA reads TGTGCCAGCAGCCAACTAACAGGGAGCAACTATGGCTACACCTTC. This sequence encodes CASSQLTGSNYGYTF.

This chain links TRBV11-3 with TRBJ2-3; the match to TRBD1 covers 8 bases. From germline, CDR1 is SGHNT and CDR2 YENEEA. The CDR3 extends over 15 amino acids. Trimming took 3 bases from V and 6 from J; bases not matched to a gene: 8. The CDR3 sequence is CASSLGRQGLDTQYF. The CDR3 coding sequence is TGTGCCAGCAGCTTGGGACGACAGGGGTTGGATACGCAGTATTTT. The whole variable domain, filled in from reference TRBV11-3 and TRBJ2-3, reads EAGVVQSPRYKIIEKKQPVAFWCNPISGHNTLYWYLQNLGQGPELLIRYENEEAVDDSQLPKDRFSAERLKGVDSTLKIQPAELGDSAVYLCASSLGRQGLDTQYFGPGTRLTVL.

This sequence joins TRBV5-1 and TRBJ2-2; D is unresolved. V was cut by 0 bases and J by 0 bases, with 9 bases left in between. CDR1 and CDR2 from the germline V gene are SGHRS and YFSETQ. CDR3 size: 16 residues. CDR3 sequence: CASSLAAASNTGELFF. In DNA, the CDR3 is TGCGCCAGCAGCTTGGCTGCAGCTTCGAACACCGGGGAGCTGTTTTTT.

This clone has a handful of counts. The chain couples TRBV2 to TRBJ1-2; 10 nucleotides match TRBD1. The CDR3 extends over 13 amino acids. Germline V gene data show CDR1 as SNHLY and CDR2 as FYNNEI. The trim removed 4 bases at V and 7 bases at J, leaving 3 bases unmatched. CDR3 DNA sequence: TGTGCCAGCAGTGGACAGGGGGCCGGTGGCTACACCTTC. It codes for CASSGQGAGGYTF. The whole variable domain, filled in from reference TRBV2 and TRBJ1-2, reads EPEVTQTPSHQVTQMGQEVILRCVPISNHLYFYWYRQILGQKVEFLVSFYNNEISEKSEIFDDQFSVERPDGSNFTLKIRSTKLEDSAMYFCASSGQGAGGYTFGSGTRLTVV.

The chain employs TRBV10-2 and TRBJ2-5; unclear D gene. The J call may be in error: the DNA end matches TRBJ2-7 better. The CDR3 extends over 11 amino acids. The germline V gene has CDR1 WSHSY and CDR2 SAAADI. CDR3 sequence reads: CASSESHEQYF. The CDR3 DNA follows: TGCGCCAGCAGTGAGTCCCACGAGCAGTACTTC.

The chain carries TRBV4-2 and TRBJ1-3; TRBD1 matches at 7 bases. V shed 1 base, J shed 0 bases, and the junction held 6 bases outside the gene matches. Germline V gene data show CDR1 as LGHNA and CDR2 as YNFKEQ. The CDR3 consists of 17 residues. The CDR3, as DNA: TGTGCCAGCAGCCAAGGGGGGACAGCGATCTCTGGAAACACCATATATTTT. This codes for CASSQGGTAISGNTIYF.

The chain couples TRBV19 to TRBJ2-1; TRBD2 matches 7 bases. Germline values: CDR1 LNHDA, CDR2 SQIVND (reference sequence). This CDR3 contains 16 residues. The V and J ends lost 6 bases and 0 bases, in that order; junction bases with no gene match: 8. This chain's CDR3 is CASSTTSRSSYNEQFF. For the CDR3, the DNA is TGTGCCAGTAGCACGACTAGCCGGAGCTCCTACAATGAGCAGTTCTTC.

The chain uses TRBV9 and TRBJ2-7, with 7 bases matching TRBD2. V was clipped by 5 bases and J by 6 bases; unmatched bases: 11. Germline V lookup: CDR1 SGDLS, CDR2 YYNGEE. This CDR3 has 14 residues. CDR3 DNA: TGTGCCAGCAGGCCCGATCCAAGCGGGGCCGAGCAGTACTTC. This encodes CASRPDPSGAEQYF.

The rearrangement uses TRBV6-6 and TRBJ1-2, with 7 positions matching TRBD1. Trimming cost V 0 bases and J 5 bases; bases outside gene matches: 3. The CDR3 is 14 amino acids. Looked up from germline, CDR1 is MNHNY and CDR2 is SVGAGI (reference sequence). The CDR3 DNA reads TGTGCCAGCAGTTACTCTAGGACAGGTTATGGCTACACCTTC. This sequence encodes CASSYSRTGYGYTF.

This rearrangement joins TRBV5-1 to TRBJ2-7; a possible D gene is TRBD1 (6 bases). Germline CDR1 and CDR2: SGHRS and YFSETQ. V was trimmed by 2 bases and J by 4 bases, leaving 13 bases between them. There are 14 residues in the CDR3. In DNA, the CDR3 is TGCGCCAGCAGCTTCAGGGGTATTTGGTACGAGCAGTACTTC. It encodes CASSFRGIWYEQYF.

The CDR3 nucleotides are TGTGCCAGCAGCCCCAGGGTCCAAGAGACCCAGTACTTC. Its translation: CASSPRVQETQYF. The genes are TRBV13 and TRBJ2-5; possibly TRBD1 for D (5 bases). Trimming removed 5 bases from V and 1 base from J, with 8 bases in between. CDR1 and CDR2 (germline): PRHDT, FYEKMQ (reference sequence). The length of the CDR3 is 13 residues.

The chain couples TRBV7-9 to TRBJ2-7, with 10 bases aligning to TRBD1. The V and J ends lost 4 bases and 4 bases, in that order; junction bases with no gene match: 7. The V gene's germline CDR1 is SEHNR and CDR2 FQNEAQ (reference sequence). The CDR3 runs 15 residues. CDR3 protein: CASSYSGTGAYEQYF. As DNA, the CDR3 is TGTGCCAGCAGCTATAGCGGGACAGGGGCGTACGAGCAGTACTTC.

The V call is TRBV18, the J call TRBJ2-5, with D possibly being TRBD2 (6 bases). Per germline, CDR1 KGHSH and CDR2 LQKENI. Deletions cut 4 bases from V and 3 bases from J, with 6 bases between. The CDR3 is 12 residues long. The CDR3 DNA is TGTGCCAGCTCACGGGGGGAAGAGACCCAGTACTTC. Residues: CASSRGEETQYF.

The rearrangement uses TRBV5-1 and TRBJ2-7, with D uncertain. V was pared by 6 bases and J by 4 bases, with 14 bases between. The CDR3 has 13 amino acids. Germline values: CDR1 SGHRS, CDR2 YFSETQ. In nucleotides, the CDR3 is TGCGCCAGCAAGGGCAGCAGGACGTACGAGCAGTACTTC. This translates into CASKGSRTYEQYF.